The next 13 T cell receptor beta chains were all read from a single sample in a study of CD8+ T cells in alopecia areata. Extracted RNA was reverse transcribed, and the resulting cDNA served as sequencing template. Sequenced by immunoSEQ multiplex PCR; TCRdb stores in-frame clones only, minus some. The table lists approximately 150,000 clones, around 57% of them singletons. Sequenced: CD4+ T cells sorted from blood. Receptors were obtained from a human donor in good health.

The CDR3, as DNA: TGTGCCAGCTCGGGACAGTCCTACGAGCAGTACTTC. Its protein product is CASSGQSYEQYF. The chain uses TRBV18 and TRBJ2-7; the match to TRBD1 covers 7 bases. This CDR3 spans 12 amino acids. V trimming: 6 bases; J trimming: 1 base; junction bases outside the gene matches: 0. Germline lookup yields CDR1 KGHSH and CDR2 LQKENI. Looking up the rest from reference TRBV18 and TRBJ2-7 gives the full variable domain: NAGVMQNPRHLVRRRGQEARLRCSPMKGHSHVYWYRQLPEEGLKFMVYLQKENIIDESGMPKERFSAEFPKEGPSILRIQQVVRGDSAAYFCASSGQSYEQYFGPGTRLTVT.

The chain has TRBV7-2 and TRBJ2-1, with 10 bases lining up with TRBD2. V shed 5 bases and J 6 bases; nucleotides not matched to a gene: 4. The CDR3 has 14 residues. In germline, CDR1 is SGHTA, CDR2 FQGNSA. The CDR3 spells CASSTRTSGNEQFF. The CDR3 DNA follows: TGTGCCAGCAGCACCCGGACTAGCGGCAATGAGCAGTTCTTC.

V is TRBV4-1 and J is TRBJ1-2, with 9 bases aligning to TRBD1. Germline trimming cut 5 bases from V and 4 bases from J; bases unmatched to any gene: 8. The CDR3 length is 15 residues. Germline loops: CDR1 MGHRA, CDR2 YSYEKL. CDR3 in amino acids: CASSTRDRVFYGYTF. CDR3 sequence (DNA): TGCGCCAGCAGCACCCGGGACAGGGTTTTCTATGGCTACACCTTC.

The genes are TRBV2 and TRBJ1-2; 8 positions agree with TRBD1. This CDR3 has 13 residues. The J segment lost 8 bases and the V segment lost 7 bases, leaving 9 bases of the junction unmatched. Germline lookup yields CDR1 SNHLY and CDR2 FYNNEI. In DNA form, the CDR3 reads TGTGCCAGCATCGGACAGGGTCTAAGAGGCTACACCTTC. Its protein product is CASIGQGLRGYTF.

CDR3 sequence: CASTLPGRADEQFF. In nucleotides, the CDR3 is TGTGCCAGCACCTTACCAGGAAGGGCCGATGAGCAGTTCTTC. V gene TRBV5-4 combines with J gene TRBJ2-1; D remains unclear. The V gene lost 6 bases and the J gene lost 8 bases, with 18 bases spanning the gap. This CDR3 is built from 14 residues. Germline V gives CDR1 SGHNT, CDR2 YYREEE (reference sequence).

CDR3 in amino acids: CSVSLAQETQYF. As DNA, the CDR3 is TGCAGCGTTTCCCTCGCGCAGGAGACCCAGTACTTC. The chain recombines TRBV29-1 with TRBJ2-5; D gene ambiguous. CDR1 is SQVTM and CDR2 is ANQGSEA in the germline V gene. The CDR3 consists of 12 residues. Trimming pared 5 bases from V and 5 bases from J, leaving 12 bases between.

This clone appeared a few times. The rearrangement joins TRBV6-6 to TRBJ2-5; no reliable D call. The germline V gene encodes CDR1 MNHNY and CDR2 SVGAGI (reference sequence). This CDR3 spans 10 amino acids. Trimming took off 6 bases at V and 5 bases at J, with 4 bases between the two ends. DNA of the CDR3: TGTGCCAGCAGGGAGGAGACCCAGTACTTC. It specifies CASREETQYF.

The rearrangement joins TRBV5-7 to TRBJ2-7, with 10 positions matching TRBD1. Being an ORF, TRBV5-7 has a function that is uncertain. The CDR3 is 15 amino acids. J lost 6 bases, V lost 2 bases, and 8 bases had no gene match. In DNA form, the CDR3 reads TGTGCCAGCAGCTTCGGAGACAGGGGGCCGTTCGAGCAGTACTTC. Its translation: CASSFGDRGPFEQYF.

This chain uses TRBV30 with TRBJ2-1; 11 bases fit TRBD2. CDR1 and CDR2 (germline): GTSNPN, SVGIG (reference sequence). The CDR3 is made up of 14 amino acids. Trimming cost V 4 bases and J 4 bases; bases outside gene matches: 3. The CDR3 is CAWMTSGIYNEQFF. In DNA form, the CDR3 reads TGTGCCTGGATGACTAGCGGGATTTACAATGAGCAGTTCTTC.

This clone has a handful of counts. The J gene is TRBJ1-2, the V gene TRBV19, with 8 bases identical to TRBD1. Germline V gene lookup returns CDR1 LNHDA and CDR2 SQIVND (reference sequence). The J segment lost 4 bases and the V segment lost 4 bases, leaving 8 bases of the junction unmatched. The CDR3 is 15 amino acids. The DNA for the CDR3 is TGTGCCAGTAGTACCCAGGGACAGGCGGGCTATGGCTACACCTTC. This translates into CASSTQGQAGYGYTF.

This clone occurred once. This rearrangement joins TRBV29-1 to TRBJ2-7; possible D gene TRBD2, 6 bases. CDR1 and CDR2 from the germline V gene are SQVTM and ANQGSEA. This CDR3 has 13 amino acids. V lost 7 bases, J lost 1 base, and 14 bases lay in between. In DNA form, the CDR3 reads TGCAGCGCCGCGCGGGACCGTTCCTACGAGCAGTACTTC. Translation: CSAARDRSYEQYF.

The V and J genes are TRBV18 and TRBJ2-1; 7 bases align to TRBD2. The ends lost 3 bases at V and 4 bases at J; junction bases unmatched: 3. This CDR3 contains 14 residues. Germline lookup yields CDR1 KGHSH and CDR2 LQKENI. This chain's CDR3 is CASSPGLRYNEQFF. DNA of the CDR3: TGTGCCAGCTCACCGGGACTACGGTACAATGAGCAGTTCTTC.

The rearrangement uses TRBV10-3 and TRBJ2-5; TRBD2 matches at 7 bases. The germline gives CDR1 ENHRY, CDR2 SYGVKD. The CDR3 is made up of 12 amino acids. J was trimmed by 5 bases and V by 10 bases; bases with no gene match: 7. The CDR3 loop is CATSTGGETQYF. DNA for the CDR3: TGTGCCACATCAACGGGAGGTGAGACCCAGTACTTC.